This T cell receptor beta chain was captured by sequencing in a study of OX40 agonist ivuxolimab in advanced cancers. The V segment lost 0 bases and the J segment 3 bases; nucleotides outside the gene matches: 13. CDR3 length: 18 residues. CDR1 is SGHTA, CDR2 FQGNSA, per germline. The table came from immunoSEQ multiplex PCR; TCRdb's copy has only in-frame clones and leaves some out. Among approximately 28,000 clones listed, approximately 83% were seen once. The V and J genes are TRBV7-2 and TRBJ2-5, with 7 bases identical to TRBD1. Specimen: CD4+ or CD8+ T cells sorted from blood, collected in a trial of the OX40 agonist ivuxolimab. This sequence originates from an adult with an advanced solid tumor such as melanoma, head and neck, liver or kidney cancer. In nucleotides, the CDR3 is TGTGCCAGCAGCTTAGCTAACTGGTACAGGGGAAGGGAAGAGACCCAGTACTTC. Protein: CASSLANWYRGREETQYF.